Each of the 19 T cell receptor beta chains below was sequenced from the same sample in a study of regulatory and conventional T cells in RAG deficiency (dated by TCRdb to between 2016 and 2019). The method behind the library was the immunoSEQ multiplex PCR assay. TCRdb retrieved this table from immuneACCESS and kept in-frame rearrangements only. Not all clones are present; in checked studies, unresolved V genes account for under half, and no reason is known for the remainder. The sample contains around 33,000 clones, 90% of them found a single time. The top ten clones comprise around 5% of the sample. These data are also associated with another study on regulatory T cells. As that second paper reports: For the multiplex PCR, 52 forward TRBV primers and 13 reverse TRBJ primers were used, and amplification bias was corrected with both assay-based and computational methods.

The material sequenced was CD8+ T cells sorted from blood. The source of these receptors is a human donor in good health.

The CDR3 DNA reads as TGTGCCAGCAGTGTCGGAGAGACCCAGTACTTC. It yields the protein CASSVGETQYF. The chain joins TRBV13 to TRBJ2-5, with D uncertain. CDR3 length: 11 amino acids. V lost 6 bases and J 4 bases, leaving 6 bases between the germline ends. Germline CDR1 reads PRHDT; CDR2 reads FYEKMQ (reference sequence). Complete variable domain (other parts from reference TRBV13 and TRBJ2-5): AAGVIQSPRHLIKEKRETATLKCYPIPRHDTVYWYQQGPGQDPQFLISFYEKMQSDKGSIPDRFSAQQFSDYHSELNMSSLELGDSALYFCASSVGETQYFGPGTRLLVL.

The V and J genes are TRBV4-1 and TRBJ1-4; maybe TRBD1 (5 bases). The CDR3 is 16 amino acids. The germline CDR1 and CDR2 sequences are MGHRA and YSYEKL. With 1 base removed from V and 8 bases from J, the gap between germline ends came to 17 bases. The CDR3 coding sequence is TGCGCCAGCAGCCAAGCAAATGGGAGGGGAGAGGAAAAACTGTTTTTT. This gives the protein CASSQANGRGEEKLFF.

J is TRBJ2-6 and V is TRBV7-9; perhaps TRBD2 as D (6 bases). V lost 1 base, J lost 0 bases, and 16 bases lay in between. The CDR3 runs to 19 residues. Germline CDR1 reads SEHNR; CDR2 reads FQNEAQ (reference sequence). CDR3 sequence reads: CASSLGARGRTSGANVLTF. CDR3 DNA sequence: TGTGCCAGCAGCTTAGGGGCGCGGGGTCGAACCTCTGGGGCCAACGTCCTGACTTTC.

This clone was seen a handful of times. CDR3 sequence reads: CASSEVEGASYGYTF. CDR3 DNA sequence: TGTGCCAGCAGTGAAGTTGAAGGGGCTTCCTATGGCTACACCTTC. The V gene is TRBV6-1, the J gene TRBJ1-2; a weak D match, TRBD1 (5 bases). This CDR3 has 15 residues. The V gene lost 1 base and the J gene lost 4 bases, with 13 bases spanning the gap. From germline, CDR1 is MNHNS and CDR2 SASEGT.

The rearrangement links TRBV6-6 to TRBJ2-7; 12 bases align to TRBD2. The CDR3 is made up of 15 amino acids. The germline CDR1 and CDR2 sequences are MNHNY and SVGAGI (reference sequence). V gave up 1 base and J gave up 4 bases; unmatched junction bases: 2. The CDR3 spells CASSYFTSGRYEQYF. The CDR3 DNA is TGTGCCAGCAGTTACTTTACTAGCGGGAGGTACGAGCAGTACTTC.

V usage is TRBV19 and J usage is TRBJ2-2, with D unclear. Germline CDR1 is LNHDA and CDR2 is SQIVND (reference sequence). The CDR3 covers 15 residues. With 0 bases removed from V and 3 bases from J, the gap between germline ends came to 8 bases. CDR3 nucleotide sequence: TGTGCCAGTAGTATAGATCACGCGGACACCGGGGAGCTGTTTTTT. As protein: CASSIDHADTGELFF.

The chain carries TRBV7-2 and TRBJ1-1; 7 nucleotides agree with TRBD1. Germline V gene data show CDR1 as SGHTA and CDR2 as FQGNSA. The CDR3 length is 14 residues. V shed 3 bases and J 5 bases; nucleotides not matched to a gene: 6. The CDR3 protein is CASSFLYRGTEAFF. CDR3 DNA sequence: TGTGCCAGCAGCTTTCTCTACAGGGGAACTGAAGCTTTCTTT.

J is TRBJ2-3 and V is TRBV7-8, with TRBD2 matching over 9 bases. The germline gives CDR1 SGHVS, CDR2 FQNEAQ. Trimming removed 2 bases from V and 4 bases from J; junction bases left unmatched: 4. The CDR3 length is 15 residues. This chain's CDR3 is CASSLKASGADTQYF. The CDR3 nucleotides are TGTGCCAGCAGCTTAAAGGCTAGCGGGGCAGATACGCAGTATTTT.

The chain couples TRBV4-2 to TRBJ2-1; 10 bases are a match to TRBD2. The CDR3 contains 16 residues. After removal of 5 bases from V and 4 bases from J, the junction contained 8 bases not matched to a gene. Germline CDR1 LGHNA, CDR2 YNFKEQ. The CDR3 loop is CASSAYTSGVYNEQFF. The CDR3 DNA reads TGTGCCAGCAGCGCGTACACTAGCGGGGTTTACAATGAGCAGTTCTTC.

The CDR3 here is CASSSHELGEAFF. The CDR3, as DNA: TGTGCCAGCAGCTCTCACGAGCTCGGCGAAGCTTTCTTT. The genes are TRBV6-6 and TRBJ1-1; D gene unclear. CDR3 length: 13 residues. The germline CDR1 and CDR2 sequences are MNHNY and SVGAGI (reference sequence). Trimming pared 6 bases from V and 8 bases from J, leaving 16 bases between.

This CDR3 reads CASSYDSNYGYTF. CDR3 DNA sequence: TGTGCCAGCAGTTACGACAGCAACTATGGCTACACCTTC. This sequence joins TRBV7-9 and TRBJ1-2; possible D gene TRBD1, 5 bases. CDR1 is SEHNR, CDR2 FQNEAQ, per germline (reference sequence). V lost 6 bases and J lost 2, with 10 bases in between. The CDR3 is made up of 13 amino acids.

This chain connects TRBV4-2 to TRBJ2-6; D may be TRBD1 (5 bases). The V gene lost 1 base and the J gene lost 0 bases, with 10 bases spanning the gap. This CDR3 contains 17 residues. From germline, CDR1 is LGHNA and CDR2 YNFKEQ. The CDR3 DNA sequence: TGTGCCAGCAGCCAAGGAGACAGCAACTCTGGGGCCAACGTCCTGACTTTC. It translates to CASSQGDSNSGANVLTF.

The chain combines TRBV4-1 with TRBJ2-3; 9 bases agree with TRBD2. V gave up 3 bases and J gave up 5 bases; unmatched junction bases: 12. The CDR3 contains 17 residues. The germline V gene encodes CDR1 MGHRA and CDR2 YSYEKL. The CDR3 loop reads CASSHPGSGGFLDTQYF. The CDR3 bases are TGCGCCAGCAGCCACCCGGGGAGCGGGGGGTTTCTAGATACGCAGTATTTT.

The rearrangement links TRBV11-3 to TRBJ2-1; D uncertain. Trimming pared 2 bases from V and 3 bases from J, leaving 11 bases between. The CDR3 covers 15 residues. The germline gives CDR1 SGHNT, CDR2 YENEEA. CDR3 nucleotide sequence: TGTGCCAGCAGCTTAACATCAACTCACTACAATGAGCAGTTCTTC. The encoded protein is CASSLTSTHYNEQFF.

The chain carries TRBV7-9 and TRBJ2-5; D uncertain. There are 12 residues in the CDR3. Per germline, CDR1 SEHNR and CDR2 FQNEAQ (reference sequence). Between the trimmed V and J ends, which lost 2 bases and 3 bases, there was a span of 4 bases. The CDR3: CASSLREETQYF. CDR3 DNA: TGTGCCAGCAGCTTACGGGAAGAGACCCAGTACTTC.

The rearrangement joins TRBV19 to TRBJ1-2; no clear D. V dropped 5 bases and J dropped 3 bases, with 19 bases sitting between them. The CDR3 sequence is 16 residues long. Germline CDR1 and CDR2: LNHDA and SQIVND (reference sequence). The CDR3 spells CASSPDPDRLDYGYTF. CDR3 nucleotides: TGTGCCAGTAGTCCTGACCCCGACCGTCTGGACTATGGCTACACCTTC. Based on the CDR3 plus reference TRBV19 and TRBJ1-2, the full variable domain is DGGITQSPKYLFRKEGQNVTLSCEQNLNHDAMYWYRQDPGQGLRLIYYSQIVNDFQKGDIAEGYSVSREKKESFPLTVTSAQKNPTAFYLCASSPDPDRLDYGYTFGSGTRLTVV.

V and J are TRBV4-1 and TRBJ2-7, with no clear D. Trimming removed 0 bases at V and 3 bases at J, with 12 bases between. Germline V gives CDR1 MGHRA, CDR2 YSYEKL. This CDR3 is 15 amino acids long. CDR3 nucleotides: TGCGCCAGCAGCCAAGAAGATGGCAGCTACTACGAGCAGTACTTC. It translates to CASSQEDGSYYEQYF.

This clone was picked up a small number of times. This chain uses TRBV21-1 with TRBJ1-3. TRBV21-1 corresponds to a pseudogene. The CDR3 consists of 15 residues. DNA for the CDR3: TGTGCCAGCAGCAAAGGCTCCGGGTCTGGAAACACCATATATTTT. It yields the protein CASSKGSGSGNTIYF.

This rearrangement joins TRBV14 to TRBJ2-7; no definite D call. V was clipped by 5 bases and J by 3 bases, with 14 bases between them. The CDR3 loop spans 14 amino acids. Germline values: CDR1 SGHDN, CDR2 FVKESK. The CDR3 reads CASSSSKGYYEQYF. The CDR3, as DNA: TGTGCCAGCAGCTCCTCAAAAGGGTACTACGAGCAGTACTTC.